This T cell receptor (beta chain) was captured in a study of molecular identifiers for immune sequencing clone quantification. As for this clonotype: The germline gene is not matched at one end of the junction; a read error may be the cause.

The CDR3 has 13 amino acids. The V gene's germline CDR1 is LGHNA and CDR2 YSLEER. Previously reported methods and listed TCR primers produced the bulk TCR libraries. TCRdb independently ran MiXCR on the PCR reads; one entry per CDR3 protein. The data show about half a million distinct CDR3 sequences, about 25% seen once. The chain joins TRBV4-3 to TRBJ2-1, with a tentative D call TRBD1 (5 bases). The sample consisted of naive CD8+ T cells from blood, with Jurkat cell RNA spiked in. This sample's subset: FACS-sorted CD8+CD4-CCR7+CD45RA+ naive T cells. This TCR was sampled from a human donor in good health. Some libraries in this study had Jurkat cell RNA spiked in. The DNA for the CDR3 is TGCGCCATCAGCCGAACAGGATACAATGAGCAGTTCTTC. This translates into CAISRTGYNEQFF.